The entry that follows covers one TCR beta chain sequence. Its antigen remains undetermined. Within one base of it there is no much larger clone, and no base qualities were kept. The sample belongs to a study of glioma-infiltrating T cells (dated by TCRdb to about 2016). Background on the whole study: The study sequenced TCR alpha- and beta-chain repertoires from glioma tissue, from non-neoplastic brain tissue and from matched peripheral blood mononuclear cells. To gauge divergence between tissue and blood T-cell populations, every tissue-infiltrating repertoire was compared against the peripheral blood repertoire from the same patient. The paired cohort was made up of three low-grade glioma patients, eight primary glioblastoma patients and three non-glioma patients who contributed non-neoplastic brain tissue.

TCR alpha and beta CDR3 regions were amplified with the iRepertoire nested amplicon-rescue multiplex PCR (arm-PCR) platform from RNA. The input for one-step reverse transcription and amplification was roughly 85-400 ng of tissue mRNA or PBMC total RNA. After bead purification, a secondary multiplex PCR added Illumina adapters, and libraries were gel-purified between 200 and 400 bp. Demultiplexing relied on internal 6-nucleotide barcodes carried by the libraries. The libraries were sequenced on an Illumina MiSeq using 2x220 or 2x250 nucleotide paired-end reads. For the original study's pipeline: Paired reads were merged using FLASH 1.2.11 and aligned with BWA-MEM to the GRCh37 human genome, and TRA and TRB reads were then extracted. An IMGT-derived reference of cassette sequences and CDR3 motifs, with pseudogenes included, was used for V and J assignment. Three-frame translation of reads was performed, and productive CDR3s were defined as those with a C...FGXG motif and no stop codons. Unique combinations of V-J cassette pair and CDR3 amino acid sequence were defined as clonotypes. Hamming distance filtering was applied to reads, with thresholds set by the sequence error rate of each sample in mapped regions. In TCRdb, the public reads were trimmed at Q25 with fastp and aligned with MiXCR, with productive beta chains retained. Identical CDR3 proteins give one entry, which carries the most common genes and DNA. What appears here as the V and J calls and clone size reflects TCRdb's work, not the paper's. The sample has under 150,000 distinct CDR3 sequences on record, around 23% of them singletons. The ten top clones hold around a quarter of the sample.

What the work shows at the level of the full study, not this receptor alone: Only a very small number of CDR3 sequences turned up in both tissue and blood, a result put down to high CDR3 diversity combined with limited sampling. Small numbers underpinned the group comparisons: about 8 glioblastoma patients, three low-grade glioma patients and three non-neoplastic patients. VJ-independent divergence between tissue and blood was below expectation in non-neoplastic patients but above expectation in all gliomas, especially low-grade gliomas.

This clonotype was sampled from a human donor with low-grade glioma or glioblastoma, undergoing nonglioma brain surgery, or in good health (not recorded which). What was sequenced was glioma tissue, nonneoplastic brain tissue, or PBMCs (not recorded which).

The CDR3 region: CSARKAVYGYTF. The sequenced DNA is TGCAGTGCTAGAAAGGCAGTCTATGGCTACACCTTC. The V and J genes are TRBV20-1 and TRBJ1-2; the D segment cannot be called with confidence. The CDR3 spans 12 residues, from the cysteine through the phenylalanine. Only the CDR3 DNA stays, 36 bases, in frame from base 1. Trimming takes 2 bases from V and 4 bases from J, and the germline ends sit 8 bases apart. The germline V gene (reference sequence) sets CDR1 to DFQATT and CDR2 to SNEGSKA.